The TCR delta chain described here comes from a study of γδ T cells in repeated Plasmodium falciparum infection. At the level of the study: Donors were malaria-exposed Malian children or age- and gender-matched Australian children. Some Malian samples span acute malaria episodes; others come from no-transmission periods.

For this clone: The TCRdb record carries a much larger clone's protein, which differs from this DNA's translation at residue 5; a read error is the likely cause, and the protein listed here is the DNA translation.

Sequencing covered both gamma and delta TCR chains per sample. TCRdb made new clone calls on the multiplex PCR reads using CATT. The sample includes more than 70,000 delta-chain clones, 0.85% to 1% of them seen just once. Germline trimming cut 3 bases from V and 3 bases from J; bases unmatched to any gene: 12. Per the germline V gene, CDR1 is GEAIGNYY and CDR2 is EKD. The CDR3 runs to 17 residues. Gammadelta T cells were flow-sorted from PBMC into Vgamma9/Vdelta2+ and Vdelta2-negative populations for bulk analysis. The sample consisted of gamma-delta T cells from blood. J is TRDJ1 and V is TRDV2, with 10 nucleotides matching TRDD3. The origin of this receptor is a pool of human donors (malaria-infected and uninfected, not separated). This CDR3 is CACDSVGGYADPDKLIF. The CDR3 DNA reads TGTGCCTGTGACTCCGTAGGGGGATACGCGGATCCCGATAAACTCATCTTT.